This TCR beta chain was identified in a study of cytomegalovirus exposure and HLA in healthy donors. A multiplex PCR was run with 60 Vbeta primers and 13 Jbeta primers. As processed by the authors: Unique TCR beta chains numbered roughly 84 million in a later analysis, with around 10 million shared. Clones were sequenced by immunoSEQ multiplex PCR, and TCRdb holds only the in-frame ones, with some missing. The D gene and trimming were derived from the DNA, and the V and J assignments and clone size from that table. The sample consists of 120,000 or so clones, roughly four fifths of them appearing once. Study findings and constraints: An assumption of roughly uniform sequencing depth across donors underlay the presence/absence analyses. Productive rates of about 90% or about 30% were seen for most TCR beta V segments in an earlier analysis.

With 0 bases clipped from V and 3 bases from J, the junction kept 6 bases outside the gene matches. The CDR3 contains 18 residues. Germline lookup yields CDR1 SGHRS and CDR2 YFSETQ. In the case of this clone: Its target is unknown.

This chain connects TRBV5-1 to TRBJ2-3, with 14 bases that match TRBD2. The sample taken for sequencing was PBMCs. The sequence was obtained from a male donor in good health and CMV-seropositive. CDR3 sequence (DNA): TGCGCCAGCAGCTTGGCGCCAAGACTAGCGGGAGGGACAGATACGCAGTATTTT. Protein: CASSLAPRLAGGTDTQYF.